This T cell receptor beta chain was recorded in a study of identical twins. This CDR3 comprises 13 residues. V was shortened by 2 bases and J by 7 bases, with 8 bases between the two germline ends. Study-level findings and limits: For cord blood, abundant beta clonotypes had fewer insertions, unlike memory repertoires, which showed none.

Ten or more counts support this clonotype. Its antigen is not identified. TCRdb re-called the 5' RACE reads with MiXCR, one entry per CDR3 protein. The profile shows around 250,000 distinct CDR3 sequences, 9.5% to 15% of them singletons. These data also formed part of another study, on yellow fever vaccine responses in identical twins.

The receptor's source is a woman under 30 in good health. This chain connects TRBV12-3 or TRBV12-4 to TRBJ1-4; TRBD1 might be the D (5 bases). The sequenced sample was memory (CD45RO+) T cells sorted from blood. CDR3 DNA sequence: TGTGCCAGCAGTTTACAGGGTAGTGAAAAACTGTTTTTT. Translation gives CASSLQGSEKLFF.